Listed below are T cell receptor beta chains from one sample, sequenced in a study of CD8 T cells in ankylosing spondylitis. Each CDR3 protein is one row after TCRdb ran MiXCR on the 5' RACE reads. The sample consists of hundreds of thousands of distinct CDR3 sequences, more than 20% of them appearing once. Input material: blood, either unsorted or a sorted T cell fraction (not recorded which). Every receptor here comes from a male donor with ankylosing spondylitis or in good health (not recorded which). Both conserved end residues are part of each CDR3. The D gene is left open where the match is weak. The size of a clone is reported for some rows only, either as once, few or many, or as a class for expanded clones.

clone_size j_call d_call v_call cdr3_nt cdr3_aa
few TRBJ2-1 TRBD1 TRBV15 TGTGCCACCAACCAATTTGGACAGGGGCACTCCTACAATGAGCAGTTCTTC CATNQFGQGHSYNEQFF
. TRBJ2-2 TRBD2 TRBV9 TGTGCCAGCAGCGTAGGGGGGACTAGCTCCGGGGAGCTGTTTTTT CASSVGGTSSGELFF
. TRBJ2-5 TRBD1 TRBV29-1 TGCAGCGCAGGGACAGGGGGTTTCGAGGAGACCCAGTACTTC CSAGTGGFEETQYF
. TRBJ2-7 . TRBV28 TGTGCCAGCAGTTTAGTCTTGTTGGGGCAGTGGGGCTACGAGCTGTACTTC CASSLVLLGQWGYELYF
. TRBJ2-3 TRBD1 TRBV10-3 TGTGCCATCAGTGAGGGGACAGACGGTGATACGCAGTATTTT CAISEGTDGDTQYF
few TRBJ2-7 . TRBV10-2 TGCGCCAGCAGTGAGCGGACTTACGAGCAGTACTTC CASSERTYEQYF
. TRBJ2-7 . TRBV12-3/TRBV12-4 TGTGCCAGCAGCCCCCGGGCGGACGAGCAGTACTTC CASSPRADEQYF
. TRBJ2-3 . TRBV12-3/TRBV12-4 TGTGCCAGCAGTCGGATAGGGGGGGATACGCAGTATTTT CASSRIGGDTQYF
. TRBJ2-2 . TRBV12-3/TRBV12-4 TGTGCCAGCAGTTTTGAGGGGGTAGGGACCGGGGAGCTGTTTTTT CASSFEGVGTGELFF
. TRBJ2-5 . TRBV1 TGCACCAGCAGCCCCCTTGCTCCTACTAGCGGGGGTTGTGAGACCCAGTACTTC CTSSPLAPTSGGCETQYF
few TRBJ2-2 . TRBV27 TGTGCCAGCAGTCTTCTCGGGGTCGTTTCGTCCACCGGGGAGCTGTTTTTT CASSLLGVVSSTGELFF
few TRBJ2-3 TRBD2 TRBV20-1 TGCAGTGCTGCCCAACTAGCGGGGGGAACAGATACGCAGTATTTT CSAAQLAGGTDTQYF
. TRBJ1-2 . TRBV12-3/TRBV12-4 TGTGCCAGCAGTTTTGGGGGGCCCTATGGCTACACCTTC CASSFGGPYGYTF
few TRBJ2-2 . TRBV21-1 TGTGCCAGCAGCAAAGGGACGACACCCCCGAACACCGGGGAGCTGTTTTTT CASSKGTTPPNTGELFF
few TRBJ1-2 . TRBV29-1 TGCAGCGTTGACAGTCTACCTTCCCACTATGGCTACACCTTC CSVDSLPSHYGYTF
few TRBJ2-1 TRBD2 TRBV7-9 TGTGCCAGCAGCTTCCAGCGGGGGGGGAGGAATGAGCAGTTCTTC CASSFQRGGRNEQFF
few TRBJ2-3 . TRBV3-1 TGTGCCAGCAGCCAAGGTAAACTAGCAGACGATACGCAGTATTTT CASSQGKLADDTQYF
. TRBJ1-6 TRBD1 TRBV7-8 TGTGCCAGCAGCCTAGGCGGGACAGGGGATTGGTCCTATAATTCACCCCTCCACTTT CASSLGGTGDWSYNSPLHF
. TRBJ2-5 . TRBV6-5 TGTGCCAGCAGTTACTCGACGTCTAGGAGGGGTGGGACCCAGTACTTC CASSYSTSRRGGTQYF
. TRBJ1-1 . TRBV6-1 TGTGCCAGCAGTTCTAAGGGGGGCGAGCCCACTGAAGCTTTCTTT CASSSKGGEPTEAFF
. TRBJ2-7 . TRBV11-2 TGTGCCAGCAGCCATGCCCCAGGGTTCGAGCAGTACTTC CASSHAPGFEQYF
few TRBJ2-2 . TRBV19 TGTGCCAGTAGCGCCTTGGACAGTACCACAGCGAACACCGGGGAGCTGTTTTTT CASSALDSTTANTGELFF
few TRBJ2-2 TRBD1 TRBV15 TGTGCCACCACCAGGGGGTTGAACACCGGGGAGCTGTTTTTT CATTRGLNTGELFF
few TRBJ1-5 . TRBV6-2/TRBV6-3 TGTGCCAGCAGTCCCAACGGAGGCCCCGAAGGGTGGGGGTATAGCAATCAGCCCCAGCATTTT CASSPNGGPEGWGYSNQPQHF
few TRBJ1-2 . TRBV29-1 TGCAGCGTTGCCGGCGGGACGGCTAACTATGGCTACACCTTC CSVAGGTANYGYTF
. TRBJ2-5 TRBD1 TRBV11-2 TGTGCCAGCAGCCCCTCCAGACAGGGTGAAGAGACCCAGTACTTC CASSPSRQGEETQYF
. TRBJ1-5 . TRBV12-3/TRBV12-4 TGTGCCAGCAGTTTTGGAACAAGTCATCAGTCCCAGCATTTT CASSFGTSHQSQHF
. TRBJ2-7 TRBD2 TRBV12-3/TRBV12-4 TGTGCCAGCAGCTTAGCGGGGAGTACCTACGAGCAGTACTTC CASSLAGSTYEQYF
few TRBJ1-1 . TRBV7-3 TGTGCCAGCAGCTTAACGCACCCAAACACTGAAGCTTTCTTT CASSLTHPNTEAFF
many TRBJ2-7 TRBD1 TRBV7-9 TGTGCCAGCAGCCCAGCGCTGGGACAGGGTACCTACGAGCAGTACTTC CASSPALGQGTYEQYF
. TRBJ2-1 TRBD1 TRBV4-1 TGCGCCAGCAGCCAAGAGAGGACAGGGTACAATGAGCAGTTCTTC CASSQERTGYNEQFF
few TRBJ2-1 . TRBV9 TGTGCCAGCAGCGTAGCTGTAAGCTCCTACAATGAGCAGTTCTTC CASSVAVSSYNEQFF
. TRBJ2-1 . TRBV24-1 TGTGCCACCAGTGCCCAGACAAGAAATGAGCAGTTCTTC CATSAQTRNEQFF
few TRBJ1-1 TRBD1 TRBV6-5 TGTGCCAGCAGTTACTTGGGGACAGGGGACACTGAAGCTTTCTTT CASSYLGTGDTEAFF
few TRBJ2-1 . TRBV7-6 TGTGCCAGCAGCATAGGAGGCCTTTACAATGAGCAGTTCTTC CASSIGGLYNEQFF
few TRBJ2-1 . TRBV5-1 TGCGCCAGCAGCTTGGAGCACAGAGCCCCTGGGGGTGAGCAGTTCTTC CASSLEHRAPGGEQFF
. TRBJ2-7 TRBD1 TRBV27 TGTGCCAGCAGTCTCCCCGGGACAGGTAACGAGCAGTACTTC CASSLPGTGNEQYF
. TRBJ1-2 . TRBV4-1 TGCGCCAGCAGCCCGTTTCAAACTAACTATGGCTACACCTTC CASSPFQTNYGYTF
. TRBJ2-1 TRBD2 TRBV6-5 TGTGCCAGCAGTTACTGGACTAGCGGTGACAATGAGCAGTTCTTC CASSYWTSGDNEQFF
few TRBJ2-6 . TRBV28 TGTGCCAGCAGTTTAGGGACATTTGGGGCCAACGTCCTGACTTTC CASSLGTFGANVLTF
many TRBJ2-3 TRBD2 TRBV6-4 TGTGCCAGCAGTGACTCTGCGGGGGGGAGCACAGATACGCAGTATTTT CASSDSAGGSTDTQYF
few TRBJ2-7 . TRBV6-2/TRBV6-3 TGTGCCAGCAGTTACGACGACACTGACTCCTACGAGCAGTACTTC CASSYDDTDSYEQYF
few TRBJ1-1 . TRBV7-9 TGTGCCAGCAGCTTAATGGGACTAGAAGCTTTCTTT CASSLMGLEAFF
once TRBJ2-1 . TRBV29-1 TGCAGCGTTGAGACTACCTCCTACAATGAGCAGTTCTTC CSVETTSYNEQFF
few TRBJ2-7 . TRBV9 TGTGCCAGCAGCGAAGGGACCGAGATCTACGAGCAGTACTTC CASSEGTEIYEQYF
. TRBJ1-5 . TRBV12-3/TRBV12-4 TGTGCCAGCAGTTTATTTAGCAATCAGCCCCAGCATTTT CASSLFSNQPQHF
. TRBJ2-1 TRBD2 TRBV20-1 TGCAGTGCTAGAGTTGAAGGACTAGCGGGGGTCTATGAGCAGTTCTTC CSARVEGLAGVYEQFF
few TRBJ2-1 TRBD2 TRBV6-1 TGTGCCGCCCGGGACTACTTCTACAATGAGCAGTTCTTC CAARDYFYNEQFF
. TRBJ2-1 TRBD1 TRBV2 TGTGCCAGCTTTCTGGGGTCAGGGGGCAATGAGCAGTTCTTC CASFLGSGGNEQFF
. TRBJ1-1 . TRBV15 TGTGCCACCAGCAGAGTCTCGGGGAACACTGAAGCTTTCTTT CATSRVSGNTEAFF
. TRBJ2-7 TRBD1 TRBV6-1 TGTGCCAGCAGTGAGAGACAGGGCCACTACGAGCAGTACTTC CASSERQGHYEQYF
. TRBJ2-1 . TRBV28 TGTGCCAGCAGTTTATACCAGGGGAAAATTCCCTACAATGAGCAGTTCTTC CASSLYQGKIPYNEQFF
few TRBJ2-7 TRBD1 TRBV4-2 TGTGCCAGCAGCCAAGGGTCCCCGACAGGGGGCATTGTTTACGAGCAGTACTTC CASSQGSPTGGIVYEQYF